Presented here are 17 T cell receptor beta chains from one specimen sequenced in a study of T cells in localized non-small cell lung cancer. Sequencing used immunoSEQ multiplex PCR; TCRdb keeps in-frame clones, though not all of them. The table has around 91,000 clones, about 91% seen once. Material: peripheral blood, obtained before any cancer treatment. The source is a man aged 40-75 years with stage I squamous cell lung carcinoma.

The chain couples TRBV6-1 to TRBJ1-5, with TRBD1 as a possible D gene (5 bases). The germline V gene has CDR1 MNHNS and CDR2 SASEGT. The V end was cut by 4 bases, the J end by 3 bases, with 7 bases between. The CDR3 totals 13 residues. CDR3 sequence: CASSGQFNQPQHF. The CDR3 DNA reads TGTGCCAGCAGTGGACAGTTCAATCAGCCCCAGCATTTT.

V is TRBV7-2 and J is TRBJ2-5; 9 positions agree with TRBD1. This CDR3 spans 14 amino acids. The junction had 2 bases not matched to a gene; V was cut back by 2 bases and J by 4 bases. Per the germline V gene, CDR1 is SGHTA and CDR2 is FQGNSA. CDR3 in DNA: TGTGCCAGCAGCTTAAACAGGGGGCGAGAGACCCAGTACTTC. Protein sequence: CASSLNRGRETQYF.

V usage is TRBV5-1 and J usage is TRBJ1-4, with a weak D call TRBD1 (6 bases). CDR3 size: 14 residues. V gave up 0 bases and J gave up 8 bases, with 11 bases separating them. In germline, CDR1 is SGHRS, CDR2 YFSETQ. The CDR3 reads CASSLAGGKEKLFF. The DNA of the CDR3 is TGCGCCAGCAGCTTGGCGGGGGGCAAAGAAAAACTGTTTTTT.

The rearrangement links TRBV27 to TRBJ2-7, with D perhaps matching TRBD2 (5 bases). V lost 3 bases, J lost 1 base, and 7 bases lay in between. Germline V gene sequence: CDR1 MNHEY, CDR2 SMNVEV (reference sequence). The CDR3 has 13 residues. In nucleotides, the CDR3 is TGTGCCAGCAGTTTCGGCGGGTCCTACGAGCAGTACTTC. Protein product: CASSFGGSYEQYF.

The chain has TRBV15 and TRBJ1-5; TRBD1 is a possible D gene (5 bases). The CDR3 contains 15 residues. Trimming left V 2 bases short and J 5 bases short, with 13 bases between. Germline CDR1 reads LNHNV; CDR2 reads YYDKDF (reference sequence). CDR3 loop: CATSRTGRFDQPQHF. The CDR3 nucleotides are TGTGCCACCAGCAGAACGGGACGATTTGATCAGCCCCAGCATTTT.

The chain links TRBV4-2 to TRBJ1-2, with D perhaps TRBD1 (5 bases). Trimming removed 0 bases from V and 3 bases from J, with 17 bases in between. The germline V gene encodes CDR1 LGHNA and CDR2 YNFKEQ. The CDR3 runs 17 residues. CDR3 nucleotide sequence: TGTGCCAGCAGCCAAGATCACGCTAGTGTCAGGGACTATGGCTACACCTTC. As protein: CASSQDHASVRDYGYTF.

The chain uses TRBV15 and TRBJ1-5; weak D call: TRBD1 (5 bases). Looked up from germline, CDR1 is LNHNV and CDR2 is YYDKDF (reference sequence). This CDR3 is 15 amino acids long. V gave up 5 bases and J gave up 6 bases, with 17 bases separating them. The CDR3 region is CATSRAGRGGQPQHF. CDR3 nucleotide sequence: TGTGCCACCAGCCGCGCGGGGCGGGGGGGTCAGCCCCAGCATTTT.

This clone has just one count. The rearrangement joins TRBV13 to TRBJ1-6; a weak D match, TRBD1 (5 bases). Germline V gives CDR1 PRHDT, CDR2 FYEKMQ (reference sequence). The ends were cut back, 2 bases at V and 7 bases at J, with 12 bases in the middle. This CDR3 region has 15 residues. The CDR3 loop reads CASSLWGSWNSPLHF. DNA for the CDR3: TGTGCCAGCAGCTTATGGGGGAGTTGGAATTCACCCCTCCACTTT. Looking up the rest from reference TRBV13 and TRBJ1-6 gives the full variable domain: AAGVIQSPRHLIKEKRETATLKCYPIPRHDTVYWYQQGPGQDPQFLISFYEKMQSDKGSIPDRFSAQQFSDYHSELNMSSLELGDSALYFCASSLWGSWNSPLHFGNGTRLTVT.

The chain combines TRBV5-1 with TRBJ1-2; 7 positions agree with TRBD1. The CDR3 covers 13 residues. With 4 bases clipped from V and 3 bases from J, the junction kept 3 bases outside the gene matches. Germline V CDR1 and CDR2: SGHRS, YFSETQ. The CDR3 here is CASSGDSHYGYTF. The CDR3 DNA follows: TGCGCCAGCAGCGGGGACAGTCACTATGGCTACACCTTC.

This chain links TRBV2 with TRBJ1-1, with TRBD1 matching over 7 bases. Germline V gene sequence: CDR1 SNHLY, CDR2 FYNNEI. The V gene end was trimmed by 7 bases and the J gene end by 5 bases; junction bases not matched to a gene: 7. This CDR3 has 13 residues. In DNA form, the CDR3 reads TGTGCCAGCACCGGGCAGGGGGGGACTGAAGCTTTCTTT. Protein sequence: CASTGQGGTEAFF. The full variable domain, with the rest looked up from reference TRBV2 and TRBJ1-1, is EPEVTQTPSHQVTQMGQEVILRCVPISNHLYFYWYRQILGQKVEFLVSFYNNEISEKSEIFDDQFSVERPDGSNFTLKIRSTKLEDSAMYFCASTGQGGTEAFFGQGTRLTVV.

The chain joins TRBV4-2 to TRBJ2-4, with 10 bases fitting TRBD2. This CDR3 spans 16 amino acids. Trimming at V came to 0 bases and at J to 8 bases, leaving 7 bases not matched to a gene. Germline CDR1 LGHNA, CDR2 YNFKEQ. The CDR3 DNA reads as TGTGCCAGCAGCCAAGATCCGAGCGGGGGGGCCGACATTCAGTACTTC. Protein: CASSQDPSGGADIQYF.

This chain joins TRBV14 and TRBJ2-3; TRBD2 agrees at 12 bases. Trimming at V came to 5 bases and at J to 8 bases, leaving 5 bases not matched to a gene. CDR3 length: 14 residues. Germline V CDR1 and CDR2: SGHDN, FVKESK. This chain's CDR3 is CASSFPGLAGTQYF. The DNA for the CDR3 is TGTGCCAGCAGCTTCCCGGGACTAGCGGGTACGCAGTATTTT.

The chain carries TRBV4-1 and TRBJ2-1; D possibly matches TRBD1 or TRBD2 (5 bases each). This CDR3 spans 13 amino acids. CDR1 and CDR2 from the germline V gene are MGHRA and YSYEKL. V was shortened by 1 base and J by 7 bases, with 8 bases between the two germline ends. The CDR3, as DNA: TGCGCCAGCAGCCAAGTTTGGGGGAATGAGCAGTTCTTC. It codes for CASSQVWGNEQFF.

This chain links TRBV11-1 with TRBJ2-5, with D perhaps TRBD1 or TRBD2 (7 bases each). In germline, CDR1 is SGHAT, CDR2 FQDESV (reference sequence). The CDR3 totals 14 residues. V shed 6 bases and J shed 1 base, with 12 bases lying between them. The chain's CDR3 is CASSPGGAQETQYF. The CDR3 DNA reads TGTGCCAGCAGTCCAGGGGGGGCCCAAGAGACCCAGTACTTC.

The V gene is TRBV5-1, the J gene TRBJ2-7; no clear D. The germline V and J ends were trimmed by 4 bases and 3 bases, with 8 bases remaining between them. The CDR3 is 12 amino acids. The germline V gene has CDR1 SGHRS and CDR2 YFSETQ. DNA of the CDR3: TGCGCCAGCAGCGGATCCTTCTACGAGCAGTACTTC. It specifies CASSGSFYEQYF.

This chain links TRBV5-1 with TRBJ1-1, with D perhaps TRBD1 (5 bases). The germline V gene has CDR1 SGHRS and CDR2 YFSETQ. The CDR3 contains 13 residues. Trimming removed 2 bases from V and 11 bases from J, with 16 bases in between. CDR3 DNA: TGCGCCAGCAGCTTACCCACAGGCGGGCGGGCTTTCTTT. Translating gives CASSLPTGGRAFF. Full variable domain (rest looked up from reference TRBV5-1 and TRBJ1-1): KAGVTQTPRYLIKTRGQQVTLSCSPISGHRSVSWYQQTPGQGLQFLFEYFSETQRNKGNFPGRFSGRQFSNSRSEMNVSTLELGDSALYLCASSLPTGGRAFFGQGTRLTVV.

The rearrangement joins TRBV6-1 to TRBJ1-2; D is unclear. The CDR3 contains 13 residues. The germline CDR1 and CDR2 sequences are MNHNS and SASEGT. Trimming removed 6 bases at V and 6 bases at J, with 14 bases between. The CDR3 reads CASRTGSHDGYTF. The CDR3 bases are TGTGCCAGCAGAACCGGGTCCCACGATGGCTACACCTTC.